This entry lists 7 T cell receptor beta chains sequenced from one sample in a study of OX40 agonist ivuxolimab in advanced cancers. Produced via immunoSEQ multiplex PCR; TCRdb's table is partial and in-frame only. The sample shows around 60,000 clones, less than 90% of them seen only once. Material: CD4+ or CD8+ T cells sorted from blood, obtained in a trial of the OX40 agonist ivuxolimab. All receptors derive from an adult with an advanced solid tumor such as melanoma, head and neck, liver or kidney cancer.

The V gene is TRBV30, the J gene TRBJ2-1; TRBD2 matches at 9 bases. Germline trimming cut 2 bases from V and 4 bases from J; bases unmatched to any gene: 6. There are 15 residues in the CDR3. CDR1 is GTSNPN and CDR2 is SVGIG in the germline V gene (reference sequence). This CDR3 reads CAWSSLAGFYNEQFF. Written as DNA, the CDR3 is TGTGCCTGGAGTTCTCTAGCGGGATTTTACAATGAGCAGTTCTTC.

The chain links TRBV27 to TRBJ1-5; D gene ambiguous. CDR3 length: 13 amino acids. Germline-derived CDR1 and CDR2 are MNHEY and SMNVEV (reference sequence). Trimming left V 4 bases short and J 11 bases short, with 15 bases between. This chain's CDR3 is CASSSGPLRAQHF. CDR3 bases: TGTGCCAGCAGTTCCGGCCCTCTAAGGGCCCAGCATTTT.

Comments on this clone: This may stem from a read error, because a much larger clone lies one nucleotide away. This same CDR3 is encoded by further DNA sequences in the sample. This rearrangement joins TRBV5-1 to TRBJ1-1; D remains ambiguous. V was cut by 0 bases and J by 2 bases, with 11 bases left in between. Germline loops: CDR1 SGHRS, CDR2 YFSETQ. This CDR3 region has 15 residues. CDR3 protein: CASSLDRGINTEAFF. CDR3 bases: TGCGCCAGCAGCTTGGACCGAGGGATAAACACTGAAGCTTTCTTT.

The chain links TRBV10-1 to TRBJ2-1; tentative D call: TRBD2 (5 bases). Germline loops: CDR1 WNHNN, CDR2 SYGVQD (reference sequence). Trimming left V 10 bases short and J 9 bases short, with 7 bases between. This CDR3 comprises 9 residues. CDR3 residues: CATRGEQFF. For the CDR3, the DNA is TGCGCCACCCGGGGTGAGCAGTTCTTC.

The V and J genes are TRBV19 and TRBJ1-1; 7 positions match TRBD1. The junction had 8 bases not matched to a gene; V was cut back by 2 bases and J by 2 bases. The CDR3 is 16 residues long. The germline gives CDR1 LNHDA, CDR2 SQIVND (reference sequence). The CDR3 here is CASSIQGGLTNTEAFF. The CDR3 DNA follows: TGTGCCAGTAGTATACAGGGGGGCCTAACCAACACTGAAGCTTTCTTT. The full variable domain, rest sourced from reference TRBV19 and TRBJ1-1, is DGGITQSPKYLFRKEGQNVTLSCEQNLNHDAMYWYRQDPGQGLRLIYYSQIVNDFQKGDIAEGYSVSREKKESFPLTVTSAQKNPTAFYLCASSIQGGLTNTEAFFGQGTRLTVV.

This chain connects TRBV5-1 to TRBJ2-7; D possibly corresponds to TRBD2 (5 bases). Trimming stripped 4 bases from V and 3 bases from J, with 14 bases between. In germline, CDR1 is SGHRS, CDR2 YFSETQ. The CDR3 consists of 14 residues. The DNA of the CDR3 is TGCGCCAGCAGCCCGGACTGGGCTTTCTACGAGCAGTACTTC. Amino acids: CASSPDWAFYEQYF. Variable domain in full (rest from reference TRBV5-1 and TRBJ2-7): KAGVTQTPRYLIKTRGQQVTLSCSPISGHRSVSWYQQTPGQGLQFLFEYFSETQRNKGNFPGRFSGRQFSNSRSEMNVSTLELGDSALYLCASSPDWAFYEQYFGPGTRLTVT.

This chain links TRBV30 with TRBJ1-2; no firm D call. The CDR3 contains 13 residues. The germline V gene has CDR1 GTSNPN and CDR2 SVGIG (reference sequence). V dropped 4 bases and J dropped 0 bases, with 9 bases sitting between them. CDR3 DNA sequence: TGTGCCTGGACGAGGGTAGCTAACTATGGCTACACCTTC. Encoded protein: CAWTRVANYGYTF.